The clone carrying this T cell receptor beta chain was seen many times. As yet, its antigen is unknown. The sample is drawn from a study of T-cell reconstitution after alpha-beta-depleted transplantation in children. This CDR3 is built from 12 residues. The germline V gene has CDR1 MNHNY and CDR2 SVGAGI (reference sequence). Preparation of the TCRbeta library involved a method that used unique molecular identifiers. Each CDR3 protein is one row after TCRdb ran MiXCR on the PCR reads. The sample yields fewer than 550,000 distinct CDR3 sequences, approximately 10% seen once. Overall study findings and caveats: High day-60 TCRbeta diversity in some patients came from surviving recipient T cells and thymic progenitors. Two months or so post-transplant, alpha-beta T cells reportedly derived from several hundred expanded graft clones. One year after transplant, T-cell counts and diversity came mostly from newly produced T cells.

The chain employs TRBV6-6 and TRBJ2-7; 10 nucleotides match TRBD2. The sequences come from PBMCs, collected before TCRalphabeta/CD19-depleted stem cell transplant. This TCR was sampled from a child aged 2-9 years with inherited bone marrow failure, due to receive a stem cell transplant. The CDR3 DNA sequence: TGTGTCGCCGAGCGGGAGGGTTACGAGCAGTACTTC. Translation: CVAEREGYEQYF.